The clone carrying this TCR beta chain was counted only a few times. It was genomic DNA that served as the template for profiling TCR beta VDJ and CDR3. MiXCR, run by TCRdb on the reads, gives a single entry per CDR3 protein. The sample has around 200,000 distinct CDR3 sequences; approximately 51% are singletons. The data were obtained in a study of CD8+CD57+ T cells in acquired aplastic anemia. This CDR3 contains 18 residues. V shed 5 bases and J 0 bases; nucleotides not matched to a gene: 8. In germline, CDR1 is SGHAT, CDR2 FQDESV (reference sequence). By flow cytometry, patients selected for sequencing had shown an expansion of CD8+CD57+ cells.

The sequenced sample consisted of sorted CD4+, CD8+, or CD8+CD57+ T cells (not recorded which) from PBMCs. V usage is TRBV11-1 and J usage is TRBJ2-6; 9 bases match TRBD1. The receptor was isolated from a human donor with aplastic anemia. The CDR3: CASSTGQGFTSGANVLTF. The CDR3 region has the DNA TGTGCCAGCAGCACGGGACAGGGTTTCACCTCTGGGGCCAACGTCCTGACTTTC. Supplemented by reference TRBV11-1 and TRBJ2-6, the full variable domain reads EAEVAQSPRYKITEKSQAVAFWCDPISGHATLYWYRQILGQGPELLVQFQDESVVDDSQLPKDRFSAERLKGVDSTLKIQPAELGDSAMYLCASSTGQGFTSGANVLTFGAGSRLTVL.